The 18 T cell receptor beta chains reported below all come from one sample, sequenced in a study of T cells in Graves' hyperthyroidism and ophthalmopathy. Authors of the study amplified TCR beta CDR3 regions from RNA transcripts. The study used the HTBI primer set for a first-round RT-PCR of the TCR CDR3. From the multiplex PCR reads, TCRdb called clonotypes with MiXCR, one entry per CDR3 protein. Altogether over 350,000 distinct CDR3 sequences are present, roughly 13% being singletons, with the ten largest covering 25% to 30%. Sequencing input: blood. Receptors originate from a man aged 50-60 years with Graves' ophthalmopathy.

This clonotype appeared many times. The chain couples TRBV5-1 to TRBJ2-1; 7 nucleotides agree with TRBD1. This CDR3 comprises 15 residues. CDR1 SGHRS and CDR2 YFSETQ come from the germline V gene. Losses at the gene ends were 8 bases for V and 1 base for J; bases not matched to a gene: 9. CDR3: CARKRGRPSYNEQFF. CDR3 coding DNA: TGCGCCAGGAAGAGGGGGCGGCCGTCCTACAATGAGCAGTTCTTC. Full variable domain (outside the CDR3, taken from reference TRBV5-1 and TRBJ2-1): KAGVTQTPRYLIKTRGQQVTLSCSPISGHRSVSWYQQTPGQGLQFLFEYFSETQRNKGNFPGRFSGRQFSNSRSEMNVSTLELGDSALYLCARKRGRPSYNEQFFGPGTRLTVL.

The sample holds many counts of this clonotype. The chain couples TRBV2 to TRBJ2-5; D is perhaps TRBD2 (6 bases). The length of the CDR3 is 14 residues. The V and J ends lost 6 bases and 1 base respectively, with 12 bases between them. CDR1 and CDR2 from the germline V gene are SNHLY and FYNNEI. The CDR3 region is CASSSGGTQETQYF. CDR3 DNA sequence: TGTGCCAGCAGCTCCGGAGGGACCCAAGAGACCCAGTACTTC.

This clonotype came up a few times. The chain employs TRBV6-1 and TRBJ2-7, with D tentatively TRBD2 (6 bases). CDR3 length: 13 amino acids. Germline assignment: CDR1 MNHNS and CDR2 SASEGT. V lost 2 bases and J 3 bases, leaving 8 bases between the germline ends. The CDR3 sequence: CASSEQAGYEQYF. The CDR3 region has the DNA TGTGCCAGCAGTGAACAAGCGGGCTACGAGCAGTACTTC.

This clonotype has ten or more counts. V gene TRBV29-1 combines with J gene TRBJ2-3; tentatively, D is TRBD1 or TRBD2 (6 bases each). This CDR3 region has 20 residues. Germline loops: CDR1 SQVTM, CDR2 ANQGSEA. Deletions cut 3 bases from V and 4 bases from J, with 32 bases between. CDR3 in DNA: TGCAGCGTTGAGGGTTCGGGGGCCTTTGTCTCCCGGGAGCGGCCAGATACGCAGTATTTT. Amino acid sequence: CSVEGSGAFVSRERPDTQYF.

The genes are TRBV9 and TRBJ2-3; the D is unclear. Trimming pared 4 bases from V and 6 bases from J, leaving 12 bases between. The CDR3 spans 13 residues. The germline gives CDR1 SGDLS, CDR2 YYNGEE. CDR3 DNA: TGTGCCAGCAGCATCCTAGGGCGCGATACGCAGTATTTT. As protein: CASSILGRDTQYF.

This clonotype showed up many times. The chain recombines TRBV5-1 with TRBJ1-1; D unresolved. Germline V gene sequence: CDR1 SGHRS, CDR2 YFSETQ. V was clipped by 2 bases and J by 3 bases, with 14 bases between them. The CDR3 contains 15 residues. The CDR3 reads CASSFAQTGYTEAFF. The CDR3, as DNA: TGCGCCAGCAGCTTTGCTCAAACGGGGTACACTGAAGCTTTCTTT.

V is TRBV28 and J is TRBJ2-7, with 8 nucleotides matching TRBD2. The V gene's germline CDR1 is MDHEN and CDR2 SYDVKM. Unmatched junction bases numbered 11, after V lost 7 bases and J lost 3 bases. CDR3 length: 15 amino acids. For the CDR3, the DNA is TGTGCCAGCAATAGAGGGTCGGGAGGGGTCTACGAGCAGTACTTC. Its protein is CASNRGSGGVYEQYF.

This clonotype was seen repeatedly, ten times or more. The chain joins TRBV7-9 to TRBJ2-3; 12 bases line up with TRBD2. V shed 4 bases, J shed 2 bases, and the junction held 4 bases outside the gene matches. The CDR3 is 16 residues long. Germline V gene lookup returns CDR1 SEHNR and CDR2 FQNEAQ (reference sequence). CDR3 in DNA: TGTGCCAGCAGCTCGGCTAGCGGGAGGGACACAGATACGCAGTATTTT. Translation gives CASSSASGRDTDTQYF.

CDR3 bases: TGTGCCAGCAGCCAATCAAATAGCAATCAGCCCCAGCATTTT. This sequence encodes CASSQSNSNQPQHF. The chain links TRBV16 to TRBJ1-5; D is unresolved. The V end lost 0 bases, the J end lost 0 bases, and 3 bases lay between the germline ends. From germline, CDR1 is KGHSY and CDR2 FQNENV. This CDR3 region has 14 residues.

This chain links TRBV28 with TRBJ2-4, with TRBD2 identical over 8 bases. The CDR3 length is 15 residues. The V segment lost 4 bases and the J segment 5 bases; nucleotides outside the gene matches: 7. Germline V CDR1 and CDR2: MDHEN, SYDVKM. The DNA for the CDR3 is TGTGCCAGCAGTTCTCCCACGGGGGGGGAAAACATTCAGTACTTC. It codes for CASSSPTGGENIQYF. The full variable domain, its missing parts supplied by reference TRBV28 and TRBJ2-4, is DVKVTQSSRYLVKRTGEKVFLECVQDMDHENMFWYRQDPGLGLRLIYFSYDVKMKEKGDIPEGYSVSREKKERFSLILESASTNQTSMYLCASSSPTGGENIQYFGAGTRLSVL.

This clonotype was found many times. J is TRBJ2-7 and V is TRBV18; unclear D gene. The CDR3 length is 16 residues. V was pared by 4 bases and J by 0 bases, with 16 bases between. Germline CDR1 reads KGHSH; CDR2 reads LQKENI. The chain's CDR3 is CASSQIPVQYSYEQYF. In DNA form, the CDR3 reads TGTGCCAGCTCACAGATCCCAGTCCAGTACTCCTACGAGCAGTACTTC.

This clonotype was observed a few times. The CDR3 sequence: CASMYRQSYGYTF. For the CDR3, the DNA is TGTGCCAGTATGTACCGACAGAGCTATGGCTACACCTTC. The rearrangement uses TRBV19 and TRBJ1-2, with D possibly TRBD1 on 5 matching bases. This CDR3 spans 13 amino acids. The germline V and J ends were trimmed by 7 bases and 4 bases, with 13 bases remaining between them. The germline V gene has CDR1 LNHDA and CDR2 SQIVND (reference sequence).

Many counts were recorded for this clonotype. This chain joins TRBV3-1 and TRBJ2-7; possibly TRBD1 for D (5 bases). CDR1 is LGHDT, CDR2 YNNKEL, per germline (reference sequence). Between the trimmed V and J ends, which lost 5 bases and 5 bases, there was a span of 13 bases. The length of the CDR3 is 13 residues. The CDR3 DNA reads TGTGCCAGCAGCGCCGGACATGGGGACGAGCAGTACTTC. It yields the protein CASSAGHGDEQYF.

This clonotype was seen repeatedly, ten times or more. CDR3 residues: CASLAGTGVYGYTF. CDR3 nucleotides: TGTGCCAGCTTGGCCGGGACAGGGGTCTATGGCTACACCTTC. V usage is TRBV6-1 and J usage is TRBJ1-2, with 10 bases lining up with TRBD1. In germline, CDR1 is MNHNS, CDR2 SASEGT. The CDR3 loop spans 14 amino acids. Trimming cost V 8 bases and J 4 bases; bases outside gene matches: 7.

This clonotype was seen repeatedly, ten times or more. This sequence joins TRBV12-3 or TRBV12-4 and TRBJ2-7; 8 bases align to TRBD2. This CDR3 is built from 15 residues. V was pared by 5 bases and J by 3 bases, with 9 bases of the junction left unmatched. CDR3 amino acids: CASSPEGGRYYEQYF. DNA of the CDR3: TGTGCCAGCAGTCCCGAGGGCGGGAGGTACTACGAGCAGTACTTC.

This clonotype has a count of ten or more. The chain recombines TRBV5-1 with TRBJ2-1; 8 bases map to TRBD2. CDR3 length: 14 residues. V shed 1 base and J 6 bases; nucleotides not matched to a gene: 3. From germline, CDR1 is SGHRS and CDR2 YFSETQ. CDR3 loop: CASSLLTSGNEQFF. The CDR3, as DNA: TGCGCCAGCAGCTTGTTAACTAGCGGCAATGAGCAGTTCTTC. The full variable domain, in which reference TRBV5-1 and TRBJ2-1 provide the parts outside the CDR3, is KAGVTQTPRYLIKTRGQQVTLSCSPISGHRSVSWYQQTPGQGLQFLFEYFSETQRNKGNFPGRFSGRQFSNSRSEMNVSTLELGDSALYLCASSLLTSGNEQFFGPGTRLTVL.

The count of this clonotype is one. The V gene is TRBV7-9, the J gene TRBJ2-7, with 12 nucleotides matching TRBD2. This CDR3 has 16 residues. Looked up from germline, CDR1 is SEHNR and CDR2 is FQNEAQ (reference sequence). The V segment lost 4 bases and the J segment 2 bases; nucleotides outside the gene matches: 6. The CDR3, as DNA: TGTGCCAGCAGCTCGGATGGACTAGCGGGACCCTACGAGCAGTACTTC. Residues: CASSSDGLAGPYEQYF.

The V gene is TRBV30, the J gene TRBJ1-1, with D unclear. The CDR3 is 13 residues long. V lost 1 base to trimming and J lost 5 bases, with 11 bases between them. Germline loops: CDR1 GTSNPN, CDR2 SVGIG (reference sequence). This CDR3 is CAWSAEGRTEAFF. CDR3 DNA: TGTGCCTGGAGTGCTGAGGGCCGGACTGAAGCTTTCTTT.